This entry lists 19 T cell receptor beta chains sequenced from one sample in a study of cytomegalovirus exposure and HLA in healthy donors. PCR primers comprised 60 Vbeta and 13 Jbeta primers. Repertoires were generated with immunoSEQ multiplex PCR, while TCRdb's copy carries only in-frame clones and drops some. The sample holds about 120,000 clones, 80% seen once. The sequencing sample was made of PBMCs. These receptors came from a man aged 25-45 years in good health and CMV-seropositive.

The chain is built from TRBV7-9 and TRBJ1-1; no clear D. The V gene lost 4 bases and the J gene lost 7 bases, with 10 bases spanning the gap. The CDR3 contains 12 residues. Germline V lookup: CDR1 SEHNR, CDR2 FQNEAQ (reference sequence). The CDR3, as DNA: TGTGCCAGCAGCTCCTTGGCGGGTGAAGCTTTCTTT. Amino acids: CASSSLAGEAFF.

V usage is TRBV7-3 and J usage is TRBJ1-2; D perhaps matches TRBD1 (6 bases). V was pared by 5 bases and J by 4 bases, with 17 bases between. The CDR3 extends over 15 amino acids. Germline loops: CDR1 SGHTA, CDR2 FQGTGA. The CDR3 region has the DNA TGTGCCAGCAGCCCTGGACAGCTATTGTCCTATGGCTACACCTTC. It codes for CASSPGQLLSYGYTF.

The chain has TRBV13 and TRBJ2-1, with 9 bases lining up with TRBD1. V lost 3 bases and J lost 2; bases outside the gene matches: 11. The CDR3 is made up of 18 amino acids. Germline V lookup: CDR1 PRHDT, CDR2 FYEKMQ (reference sequence). CDR3 nucleotides: TGTGCCAGCAGCTTTCCTATCGACAGGGGGAATACCTACAATGAGCAGTTCTTC. It encodes CASSFPIDRGNTYNEQFF.

The chain employs TRBV7-6 and TRBJ1-2; TRBD1 matches 8 bases. CDR1 and CDR2 from the germline V gene are SGHVS and FNYEAQ. The CDR3 spans 15 residues. After removal of 5 bases from V and 0 bases from J, the junction contained 5 bases not matched to a gene. Here the CDR3 DNA reads TGTGCCAGCAGCCATGGACAGGGAACTAACTATGGCTACACCTTC. The encoded protein is CASSHGQGTNYGYTF.

The genes are TRBV6-5 and TRBJ1-2; 7 positions agree with TRBD1. CDR1 is MNHEY and CDR2 is SVGAGI in the germline V gene. The CDR3 is 12 residues long. V was clipped by 6 bases and J by 5 bases; unmatched bases: 3. The CDR3 DNA reads TGTGCCAGCAGCCTACAGGGGTATGGCTACACCTTC. Translating gives CASSLQGYGYTF.

This clone was counted between two and nine times. This chain joins TRBV12-5 and TRBJ2-3, with D perhaps matching TRBD2 (5 bases). Germline lookup yields CDR1 LGHNT and CDR2 FRNRAP. This CDR3 is built from 18 residues. The V and J ends lost 0 bases and 0 bases respectively, with 16 bases between them. Here the CDR3 DNA reads TGTGCTAGTGGTTTGGTAAATTATCCGGGGTCAAGCACAGATACGCAGTATTTT. It translates to CASGLVNYPGSSTDTQYF. Combining the CDR3 with reference TRBV12-5 and TRBJ2-3 gives the whole variable domain DARVTQTPRHKVTEMGQEVTMRCQPILGHNTVFWYRQTMMQGLELLAYFRNRAPLDDSGMPKDRFSAEMPDATLATLKIQPSEPRDSAVYFCASGLVNYPGSSTDTQYFGPGTRLTVL.

This chain joins TRBV4-2 and TRBJ2-1; 7 bases align to TRBD2. Trimming removed 0 bases from V and 10 bases from J; junction bases left unmatched: 12. Germline V gene data show CDR1 as LGHNA and CDR2 as YNFKEQ. The CDR3 is 16 amino acids. For the CDR3, the DNA is TGTGCCAGCAGCCAAGATTTTAGCGGGTCGTTCGGGGAGCAGTTCTTC. It translates to CASSQDFSGSFGEQFF.

This chain joins TRBV11-3 and TRBJ2-5; 15 positions match TRBD2. The J segment lost 3 bases and the V segment lost 6 bases, leaving 8 bases of the junction unmatched. CDR1 is SGHNT, CDR2 YENEEA, per germline. The CDR3 runs to 17 residues. CDR3 amino acids: CASSRGLAGGPEETQYF. Written as DNA, the CDR3 is TGTGCCAGCAGTAGAGGACTAGCGGGGGGGCCGGAAGAGACCCAGTACTTC.

This chain connects TRBV7-8 to TRBJ1-5; the match to TRBD1 covers 7 bases. J lost 1 base, V lost 5 bases, and 5 bases had no gene match. Germline CDR1 SGHVS, CDR2 FQNEAQ. This CDR3 contains 15 residues. CDR3 in DNA: TGTGCCAGCAGCCCAAGGGACAGAAGCAATCAGCCCCAGCATTTT. Translating gives CASSPRDRSNQPQHF.

The gene calls are TRBV7-2 and TRBJ2-5; 7 nucleotides match TRBD1. CDR3 size: 15 residues. The junction had 6 bases not matched to a gene; V was cut back by 3 bases and J by 2 bases. CDR1 is SGHTA, CDR2 FQGNSA, per germline. Written as DNA, the CDR3 is TGTGCCAGCAGCTTTTGGGGGACAGCACAAGAGACCCAGTACTTC. This codes for CASSFWGTAQETQYF.

This rearrangement joins TRBV19 to TRBJ1-1, with 12 bases aligning to TRBD1. The CDR3 has 16 residues. Trimming cost V 3 bases and J 7 bases; bases outside gene matches: 9. Germline V gives CDR1 LNHDA, CDR2 SQIVND (reference sequence). The CDR3 is CASSIYWDRGRNEAFF. CDR3 nucleotide sequence: TGTGCCAGTAGTATTTACTGGGACAGGGGGCGAAATGAAGCTTTCTTT.

The V call is TRBV2, the J call TRBJ1-5; D gene uncertain. V lost 7 bases to trimming and J lost 4 bases, with 11 bases between them. Germline loops: CDR1 SNHLY, CDR2 FYNNEI. The CDR3 extends over 13 amino acids. Here the CDR3 reads CASKGVANQPQHF. The CDR3 nucleotides read TGTGCCAGCAAGGGAGTAGCAAATCAGCCCCAGCATTTT.

The chain uses TRBV5-1 and TRBJ2-3; 8 bases are shared with TRBD2. The length of the CDR3 is 16 residues. The trim removed 0 bases at V and 6 bases at J, leaving 9 bases unmatched. Germline V lookup: CDR1 SGHRS, CDR2 YFSETQ. For the CDR3, the DNA is TGCGCCAGCAGCTTGGAACGGGCGGGGGGCATGGATACGCAGTATTTT. It specifies CASSLERAGGMDTQYF.

The genes are TRBV19 and TRBJ1-4; D gene uncertain. The CDR3 loop spans 15 amino acids. Germline V gives CDR1 LNHDA, CDR2 SQIVND (reference sequence). The V end lost 7 bases, the J end lost 0 bases, and 12 bases lay between the germline ends. CDR3 loop: CASNYRAATNEKLFF. The CDR3 DNA follows: TGTGCCAGTAATTACAGAGCAGCAACTAATGAAAAACTGTTTTTT.

The chain links TRBV18 to TRBJ2-1; unclear D gene. The V end lost 5 bases, the J end lost 7 bases, and 12 bases lay between the germline ends. This CDR3 comprises 13 residues. The germline gives CDR1 KGHSH, CDR2 LQKENI. CDR3 nucleotides: TGTGCCAGCTCATCCTCACAGTCTAATGAGCAGTTCTTC. It encodes CASSSSQSNEQFF.

The genes are TRBV21-1 and TRBJ1-4; TRBD1, the table's D call, lacks a check against the DNA. TRBV21-1 is described as a pseudogene. This CDR3 spans 15 amino acids. The CDR3 nucleotides read TGTGCCAGCAGCTATCCGACAGGGTTGGAGGAAAAACTGTTTTTT. This encodes CASSYPTGLEEKLFF.

This sequence joins TRBV6-1 and TRBJ1-5, with D possibly TRBD1 on 6 matching bases. V was clipped by 7 bases and J by 3 bases, with 16 bases between them. CDR3 length: 15 residues. Looked up from germline, CDR1 is MNHNS and CDR2 is SASEGT. The chain's CDR3 is CASTATGSINQPQHF. DNA for the CDR3: TGTGCCAGCACGGCCACAGGGAGTATCAATCAGCCCCAGCATTTT.

This rearrangement joins TRBV19 to TRBJ1-4; the D is unclear. V was trimmed by 2 bases and J by 0 bases, leaving 4 bases between them. Germline CDR1 reads LNHDA; CDR2 reads SQIVND (reference sequence). The CDR3 runs 14 residues. CDR3 coding DNA: TGTGCCAGTAGTATACAATCAACTAATGAAAAACTGTTTTTT. It codes for CASSIQSTNEKLFF. The whole variable domain, filled in from reference TRBV19 and TRBJ1-4, reads DGGITQSPKYLFRKEGQNVTLSCEQNLNHDAMYWYRQDPGQGLRLIYYSQIVNDFQKGDIAEGYSVSREKKESFPLTVTSAQKNPTAFYLCASSIQSTNEKLFFGSGTQLSVL.

The chain links TRBV6-6 to TRBJ2-2, with TRBD2 as a possible D gene (5 bases). Trimming shortened V by 5 bases and J by 2 bases, and 6 bases separated the two germline ends. The germline CDR1 and CDR2 sequences are MNHNY and SVGAGI (reference sequence). The CDR3 totals 13 residues. CDR3 in DNA: TGTGCCAGCAGTCGGGGAAACACCGGGGAGCTGTTTTTT. This codes for CASSRGNTGELFF.